This TCR beta chain was identified during a study of cytomegalovirus exposure and HLA in healthy donors (dated by TCRdb to 2015 to 2018). Regarding the study in general: In an earlier analysis of under 600 of the donors, approximately 260 Gb of sequence data and 95 million to 130 million unique TCR beta sequences from roughly 200 million T cells were reported. Because of strong linkage in the cohort, five DR-DQ haplotypes were treated as single units for association and clustering. The study aimed to test whether cataloging public T cell receptors could reveal signatures of past pathogen exposure. HLA typing covered class I and class II loci at four-digit resolution. The study used immunosequencing to profile the T cell repertoires of approximately 630 subjects and linked those repertoires to cytomegalovirus serostatus. In the later analysis, no new phenotypic data were used to find candidate immune exposures; instead, reliance was placed on TCR beta sequences and their occurrence across donors. Typing coverage differed by locus: A, B, C, DRB1 and DQB1 were typed in about 620-640 donors, DQA1 in around 500, DPA1 in some 600, and DPB1 in 450 to 490. Donor age, sex, ethnicity and CMV serostatus were collected together with the repertoire data. To predict cytomegalovirus infection status, the study combined high-throughput TCR immunosequencing, statistical association of individual TCRs with disease status, and machine learning. To study patterns of TCR occurrence, a later analysis re-analyzed previously published TCR beta repertoires from 600 to 750 donors and added high-resolution HLA genotyping. An early release covering just under 650 HLA-typed donors comprised about 300 gigabases of sequencing data and roughly 86 million unique TCR sequences. An earlier analysis of several hundred of the donors applied high-throughput TCR beta sequencing to assess whether each TCR beta V gene segment acted as functional or pseudogenic. A separate validation cohort of 90 to 150 different subjects was used in addition to the 666-subject first cohort. On average, 235,054 unique TCR beta nucleotide sequences were sequenced per donor among a few hundred genotyped donors of the cohort, with around 19% of those sequences being non-productive. In a later genetic analysis, genome-wide SNP genotypes for about three fifths of the roughly 670 donors were used, and that subset was treated as a discovery cohort. Of the approximately 400 genotyped donors, roughly 85% fell in the genetic ancestry cluster associated with self-reported Caucasian donors. All discovery cohort repertoires had been generated using a single sequencing platform. Findings and caveats that apply to the study as a whole: Cytomegalovirus status was reported to be diagnosed by the classifier with high specificity and sensitivity in both the original and validation cohorts. Immune exposure information for the cohort was limited to CMV serostatus. Assigning TCR associations to individual alleles was difficult when HLA alleles, especially DR and DQ, strongly co-occurred. In a later analysis, HLA-associated TCR beta chains showed more clonal expansion and lower generation probabilities than non-associated chains that were equally common. A cluster of highly shared sequence variants was judged likely to represent a technical artifact of the sequencing pipeline. A further reported finding was that TCR beta sequences accurately predicted the HLA-A and HLA-B alleles for most subjects in the first cohort. HLA typing was unavailable for some donors at each locus, so association tests used only the typed subset. Broadly in line with IMGT annotations, most TCR beta V segments showed up in productive rearrangements about 87% or about 30% of the time in an earlier analysis of about 500 of the donors. Across donors, most TCR sequences were observed very rarely, whereas some public TCRs were present in many individuals. In a later analysis, the rate of TCR association differed among HLA loci, with DRB1 alleles having the most associated TCRs and HLA-C alleles having the fewest. A later analysis associated some 17,000 TCR beta sequences with specific HLA alleles at a false discovery rate of 0.05. In a later genetic analysis, fewer N-insertions in productive TCRs were reported among donors in an Asian-associated ancestry cluster than the approximately 710-donor mean. In a later analysis, most CMV-associated TCR beta chains were found to appear HLA-restricted, with HLA associations seemingly driven largely by CMV exposure. Because counts were too low, roughly 17 rarely observed V segments, including chromosome 9 orphons, were left out of the earlier analysis of over 550 of the donors. It was suggested by the authors that the approach could potentially be generalized to other disease states and immunological phenotypes. Linkage disequilibrium might explain the correlated functional status among segregating V segments, but an unknown experimental factor could not be excluded. Several of the top co-occurrence clusters appeared to be linked to parvovirus B19, influenza, CMV and Epstein-Barr virus, according to a later analysis. The presence/absence analyses assumed that sequencing depth was roughly uniform across donors, and that assumption may not be true. This cohort had only TCR beta chains sequenced, and the lack of alpha or paired-chain data limited which features could be detected. In vitro tests confirmed that a few of the cytomegalovirus-associated TCR beta chains recognize cytomegalovirus antigens. V-gene and J-gene trimming of TCR beta chains was associated with a missense DCLRE1C variant in a later genetic analysis, and the association was replicated in an independent cohort. A total of 150 or so TCR beta chains were listed by the study as associated with cytomegalovirus.

The cohort comprised hundreds of healthy bone marrow donors. At the time of sampling, every cohort member was nominally healthy, though immune exposures that went unrecorded were likely present. The donor was CMV seronegative and belonged to the group of 352 seronegative cohort members. Every donor gave a peripheral blood sample, and the peripheral blood mononuclear cells from that sample were used for TCR beta sequencing. The Qiagen DNeasy Blood Extraction Kit was used to extract genomic DNA from the blood cell samples. Library generation was performed with the immunoSEQ multiplex PCR assay. A mixture of 60 forward primers for TCR Vbeta segments and 13 reverse primers for TCR Jbeta segments was used in the multiplex PCR. A multiplex PCR assay on genomic DNA amplified the CDR3 region of rearranged TCR beta genes. On the Illumina HiSeq System, the amplified TCR beta libraries were sequenced as 87-base-pair reads. Per the authors' processing: A later analysis tallied around 87 million unique TCR beta chains across the 640 or so repertoires, and approximately 9.9 million of those chains were shared by two or more donors. A nearest-neighbor algorithm error-corrected the raw reads and collapsed the reads into unique sequences, merging closely related sequences to remove PCR and sequencing errors. To assign V, D and J gene segments, CDR3 sequences were aligned to IMGT reference sequences. For a sequence to be retained, a match of at least six nucleotides was required to both a V gene segment and a J gene segment. Rearrangements were classified as productive when the CDR3 lacked stop codons and remained in frame with V and J, and all other rearrangements were classified as non-productive. Following IMGT convention, CDR3 was defined as the stretch from the second conserved V-encoded cysteine to the conserved J-encoded phenylalanine. The earlier analysis of more than 450 of the donors excluded sequences that lacked an unambiguous match to a single V gene segment. In an earlier analysis of several hundred of the donors, a V segment was called functional when productive rearrangements were above 56.7%, and segregating when the standard deviation between donors exceeded 5%. To diagnose cytomegalovirus status from the catalog of TCR beta chain sequences, a statistical classification framework was built. V and J gene assignment, in a later analysis, came from comparing TCR nucleotide sequences with IMGT/GENE-DB human TR gene sequences. A later analysis assigned CDR3 sequences and most-parsimonious VDJ recombination scenarios with the TCRdist pipeline. In a later analysis, each TCR beta chain was defined by its CDR3 amino acid sequence together with its V-gene family, and reads lacking a unique V-gene family were excluded. As a way to deal with suspected cross-contamination and a sequencing artifact, a later analysis dropped 450 to 700 nucleotide sequences that were highly shared and had low generation probability. In a later analysis, a clonal expansion index was calculated for each public chain from normalized within-repertoire ranks of inferred template counts. In a later analysis, generation probabilities were computed using a VDJ recombination model fitted to out-of-frame rearrangements, and the results were checked against IGoR. A later analysis scored TCR-TCR, TCR-HLA and TCR-CMV co-occurrence with hypergeometric tests, applying a repertoire-size bias correction to TCR pairs. False discovery rates were estimated in a later analysis by permuting HLA or CMV assignments 20 times. In a later analysis, co-occurring TCRs were grouped using DBSCAN, with TCRdist sequence similarity added in when clustering inside HLA-allele-positive subsets. For co-occurrence clustering, repertoires with fewer than 30,000 or more than 120,000 public chains were excluded, along with roughly five repertoires with anomalous nucleotide sharing. TCRdb retrieved this table from immuneACCESS and kept in-frame rearrangements only. Not all clones are present; in checked studies, unresolved V genes account for under half, and no reason is known for the remainder. V, J and clone size derive from that table, while D and trimming were established from the DNA sequence. The sample has just under 65,000 clones on record. The ten most abundant clones make up approximately 16% of the sample.

As for this clone: The antigen this receptor binds is unknown.

Sequencing was done on a sample of PBMCs. The clonotype originates from a boy between 5 and 17 years old in good health and CMV-seronegative.

The CDR3 sequence is CASSATYGGLAQPQHF. The sequence in DNA is TGTGCCAGCAGTGCTACATACGGGGGGTTGGCCCAGCCCCAGCATTTT. Recombination connected TRBV2 to TRBJ1-5; matching of 5 bases hints at TRBD1 as the D gene. The germline V gene specifies SNHLY as CDR1 and FYNNEI as CDR2. V gives up 4 bases and J gives up 7 bases, and the segment between their germline ends measures 20 bases. Inclusive of the bounding cysteine and phenylalanine, the CDR3 is 16 residues long. The sequence is cut down to CDR3 DNA, 48 bases in frame from base 1.